Each of the 21 T cell receptor beta chains below was sequenced from the same sample in a study of shared clonotypes between healthy human individuals. TCRdb keeps only in-frame clones here, not all; method: immunoSEQ multiplex PCR. The sample has approximately 700,000 clones, around 78% seen once. The sequencing input was memory CD4+ T cells sorted from blood. As to subset: CD45RA-negative fraction. These receptors were collected from a woman aged 30 to 39 in good health.

The chain employs TRBV6-1 and TRBJ2-7, with 9 bases that match TRBD1. CDR3 length: 15 amino acids. Trimming at V came to 5 bases and at J to 5 bases, leaving 10 bases not matched to a gene. CDR1 and CDR2 from the germline V gene are MNHNS and SASEGT. The CDR3 bases are TGTGCCAGCAGTAAACAGGGGGCCGTTGGCCACGAGCAGTACTTC. Translated, it gives CASSKQGAVGHEQYF.

The chain couples TRBV5-1 to TRBJ2-3; no definite D call. This CDR3 has 13 residues. V lost 0 bases to trimming and J lost 5 bases, with 7 bases between them. Germline CDR1 reads SGHRS; CDR2 reads YFSETQ. The CDR3 nucleotides are TGCGCCAGCAGCTTGGGCCCACAAGATACGCAGTATTTT. Its protein is CASSLGPQDTQYF.

V usage is TRBV28 and J usage is TRBJ1-5, with D unclear. Germline V CDR1 and CDR2: MDHEN, SYDVKM. The V gene lost 2 bases and the J gene lost 5 bases, with 7 bases spanning the gap. The CDR3 covers 13 residues. CDR3 sequence: CASSLISDQPQHF. The CDR3 region has the DNA TGTGCCAGCAGTTTAATTTCCGATCAGCCCCAGCATTTT.

This clone has a single count. The CDR3 bases are TGTGCCAGCAGCATCGGGACCGCGGGGAACACTGAAGCTTTCTTT. Protein sequence: CASSIGTAGNTEAFF. The rearrangement joins TRBV11-2 to TRBJ1-1; a weak D match, TRBD1 (5 bases). Germline assignment: CDR1 SGHAT and CDR2 FQNNGV. This CDR3 is 15 amino acids long. Between the trimmed V and J ends, which lost 5 bases and 1 base, there was a span of 14 bases.

The chain links TRBV18 to TRBJ1-1; D might be TRBD1 (5 bases). Germline V gene data show CDR1 as KGHSH and CDR2 as LQKENI. V was pared by 5 bases and J by 9 bases, with 22 bases between. The CDR3 is 15 amino acids. For the CDR3, the DNA is TGTGCCAGCTCAGGGGACGGAGCATCCGGGGCGAAAGCTTTCTTT. It yields the protein CASSGDGASGAKAFF.

CDR3 DNA sequence: TGTGCCAGCAGCGCCCACCCTAGCGGGAGCGCTAACAATGAGCAGTTCTTC. Translating gives CASSAHPSGSANNEQFF. This chain connects TRBV9 to TRBJ2-1; 10 bases fit TRBD2. Germline V gene data show CDR1 as SGDLS and CDR2 as YYNGEE. This CDR3 is built from 17 residues. After removal of 3 bases from V and 5 bases from J, the junction contained 11 bases not matched to a gene.

CDR3 bases: TGTGCCAGCTCATACGATTATAGCAATCAGCCCCAGCATTTT. As protein: CASSYDYSNQPQHF. The chain carries TRBV18 and TRBJ1-5; D gene uncertain. CDR3 length equals 14 residues. V lost 5 bases and J lost 0, with 8 bases in between. Germline V gene data show CDR1 as KGHSH and CDR2 as LQKENI.

The chain combines TRBV7-9 with TRBJ2-1; D uncertain. Germline values: CDR1 SEHNR, CDR2 FQNEAQ (reference sequence). V shed 5 bases and J shed 4 bases, with 18 bases lying between them. This CDR3 has 16 amino acids. The chain's CDR3 is CASSQDLAAVYNEQFF. CDR3 in DNA: TGTGCCAGCAGCCAAGATTTGGCGGCAGTATACAATGAGCAGTTCTTC. Full variable domain (outside the CDR3, taken from reference TRBV7-9 and TRBJ2-1): DTGVSQNPRHKITKRGQNVTFRCDPISEHNRLYWYRQTLGQGPEFLTYFQNEAQLEKSRLLSDRFSAERPKGSFSTLEIQRTEQGDSAMYLCASSQDLAAVYNEQFFGPGTRLTVL.

The rearrangement joins TRBV7-7 to TRBJ2-2; possible D gene TRBD1, 6 bases. V lost 5 bases and J 1 base, leaving 11 bases between the germline ends. Germline V gene lookup returns CDR1 SSHAT and CDR2 FNYEAQ (reference sequence). The CDR3 sequence is 15 residues long. CDR3 loop: CASSRDTLNTGELFF. The DNA for the CDR3 is TGTGCCAGCAGCCGGGACACCTTGAACACCGGGGAGCTGTTTTTT.

The gene calls are TRBV4-1 and TRBJ2-1, with D perhaps given as TRBD1 or TRBD2 (6 bases each). With 1 base removed from V and 7 bases from J, the gap between germline ends came to 11 bases. Germline V gene sequence: CDR1 MGHRA, CDR2 YSYEKL. There are 14 residues in the CDR3. CDR3 sequence: CASSQGLGGNEQFF. The CDR3 DNA sequence: TGCGCCAGCAGCCAAGGGTTAGGGGGGAATGAGCAGTTCTTC.

The chain links TRBV5-1 to TRBJ2-5, with TRBD2 matching 14 bases. V shed 4 bases and J 5 bases; nucleotides not matched to a gene: 10. The CDR3 covers 17 residues. Germline CDR1 reads SGHRS; CDR2 reads YFSETQ. The chain's CDR3 is CASSEGTSGSGSETQYF. The CDR3 DNA is TGCGCCAGCAGCGAAGGGACTAGCGGGAGTGGGTCGGAGACCCAGTACTTC. The full variable domain, completed using reference TRBV5-1 and TRBJ2-5, is KAGVTQTPRYLIKTRGQQVTLSCSPISGHRSVSWYQQTPGQGLQFLFEYFSETQRNKGNFPGRFSGRQFSNSRSEMNVSTLELGDSALYLCASSEGTSGSGSETQYFGPGTRLLVL.

This chain's CDR3 is CASSQVSGRRGEQFF. Written as DNA, the CDR3 is TGCGCCAGCAGCCAAGTTAGCGGGAGGCGGGGGGAGCAGTTCTTC. The rearrangement uses TRBV4-1 and TRBJ2-1; 10 positions agree with TRBD2. CDR3 length equals 15 residues. V trimming: 1 base; J trimming: 10 bases; junction bases outside the gene matches: 7. Germline CDR1 and CDR2: MGHRA and YSYEKL.

This clone has more than one count but fewer than ten. This chain links TRBV5-4 with TRBJ1-1, with D uncertain. Between the trimmed V and J ends, which lost 1 base and 1 base, there was a span of 8 bases. Germline V gene lookup returns CDR1 SGHNT and CDR2 YYREEE (reference sequence). This CDR3 has 14 amino acids. DNA for the CDR3: TGTGCCAGCAGCTTGATTACGGGGAACACTGAAGCTTTCTTT. It codes for CASSLITGNTEAFF. The full variable domain, in which reference TRBV5-4 and TRBJ1-1 provide the parts outside the CDR3, is ETGVTQSPTHLIKTRGQQVTLRCSSQSGHNTVSWYQQALGQGPQFIFQYYREEENGRGNFPPRFSGLQFPNYSSELNVNALELDDSALYLCASSLITGNTEAFFGQGTRLTVV.

The chain carries TRBV28 and TRBJ2-3, with D possibly being TRBD1 (6 bases). Trimming cost V 8 bases and J 0 bases, with 15 bases left between them. The germline V gene has CDR1 MDHEN and CDR2 SYDVKM. The CDR3 contains 15 residues. CDR3 nucleotide sequence: TGTGCCAGCCCCCCACGAGGGGGTAGCACAGATACGCAGTATTTT. Amino acid sequence: CASPPRGGSTDTQYF.

The V and J genes are TRBV28 and TRBJ1-1; D is ambiguous. In germline, CDR1 is MDHEN, CDR2 SYDVKM. V lost 5 bases and J lost 5, with 9 bases in between. The CDR3 has 12 residues. In DNA, the CDR3 is TGTGCCAGCAGTCTGATGAGGACTGAAGCTTTCTTT. Protein sequence: CASSLMRTEAFF.

This clone was observed many times. The chain combines TRBV6-5 with TRBJ2-2, with 10 bases identical to TRBD1. CDR3 length equals 15 residues. CDR1 and CDR2 from the germline V gene are MNHEY and SVGAGI. V was clipped by 8 bases and J by 4 bases; unmatched bases: 7. Here the CDR3 DNA reads TGTGCCAGCTTCCCGGGACAGGGGCTCACCGGGGAGCTGTTTTTT. This codes for CASFPGQGLTGELFF.

The chain joins TRBV10-3 to TRBJ1-1; 9 positions agree with TRBD1. Germline loops: CDR1 ENHRY, CDR2 SYGVKD. CDR3 length equals 13 residues. V shed 9 bases, J shed 4 bases, and the junction held 6 bases outside the gene matches. CDR3 nucleotide sequence: TGTGCCATTTCCGGGACAGGGAGCACTGAAGCTTTCTTT. Protein sequence: CAISGTGSTEAFF.

This clone was detected many times. V gene TRBV7-2 combines with J gene TRBJ2-3, with 10 positions matching TRBD2. This CDR3 has 18 amino acids. With V trimmed by 1 base and J by 1 base, 8 bases remained unmatched. Germline assignment: CDR1 SGHTA and CDR2 FQGNSA. CDR3 nucleotides: TGTGCCAGCAGCTTAGGGGCATCCGGGACTAGCGGCACAGATACGCAGTATTTT. Translation gives CASSLGASGTSGTDTQYF.

The V gene is TRBV28, the J gene TRBJ2-7, with D perhaps matching TRBD1 (5 bases). Germline CDR1 is MDHEN and CDR2 is SYDVKM. V lost 10 bases to trimming and J lost 5 bases, with 12 bases between them. This CDR3 has 11 residues. The CDR3 coding sequence is TGTGCCACCCAGGGTGGCCACGAGCAGTACTTC. This translates into CATQGGHEQYF.

V is TRBV9 and J is TRBJ2-1, with a tentative D call TRBD2 (6 bases). Trimming took 0 bases from V and 10 from J, leaving 20 bases between them. CDR3 size: 16 residues. From germline, CDR1 is SGDLS and CDR2 YYNGEE. For the CDR3, the DNA is TGTGCCAGCAGCGTAGCGAGTGTCAGCGGGTACCAAGAGCAGTTCTTC. Its protein is CASSVASVSGYQEQFF.

As concerns this clone: This sample also contains other DNA sequences that code for the same CDR3. The rearrangement links TRBV7-3 to TRBJ2-2; D not resolved. V lost 3 bases and J lost 2, with 7 bases in between. This CDR3 comprises 14 residues. The germline V gene encodes CDR1 SGHTA and CDR2 FQGTGA. The CDR3 nucleotides read TGTGCCAGCAGCTTGGGATTAAACACCGGGGAGCTGTTTTTT. Its translation: CASSLGLNTGELFF.